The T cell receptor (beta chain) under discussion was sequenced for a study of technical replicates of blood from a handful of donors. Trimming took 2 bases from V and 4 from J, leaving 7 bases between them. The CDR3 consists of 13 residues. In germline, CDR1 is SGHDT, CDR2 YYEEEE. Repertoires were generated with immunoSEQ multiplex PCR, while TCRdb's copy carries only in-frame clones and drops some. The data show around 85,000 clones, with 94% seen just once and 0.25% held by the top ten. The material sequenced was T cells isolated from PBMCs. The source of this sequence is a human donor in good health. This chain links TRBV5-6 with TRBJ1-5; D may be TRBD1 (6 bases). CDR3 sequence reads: CASSLTGNQPQHF. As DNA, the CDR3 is TGTGCCAGCAGCTTAACAGGGAATCAGCCCCAGCATTTT.